The table lists the clone carrying this TCR beta chain with a few counts. Its target is unknown. TCRdb keeps only in-frame clones here, not all; method: immunoSEQ multiplex PCR. The data show 6,500 to 8,500 clones, around nine tenths seen once. These data are taken from a study of chemoradiotherapy in HPV16-positive cancers. The study, taken as a whole, reports: Better recurrence-free survival went with HPV-responsive T-cell expansion in HPV16-positive patients.

Repeated repertoire sampling spanned the course of chemoradiotherapy. The germline V gene has CDR1 LNHDA and CDR2 SQIVND (reference sequence). This CDR3 is 15 amino acids long. Trimming took 1 base from V and 4 from J, leaving 13 bases between them. The J gene is TRBJ1-1, the V gene TRBV19; possibly TRBD1 for D (5 bases). The sequenced sample was tumor tissue, obtained from a patient who underwent chemoradiotherapy. This receptor was identified in a human donor with HPV-associated anogenital cancer. CDR3 in amino acids: CASSIGQGWSTEAFF. The CDR3 DNA reads TGTGCCAGTAGTATAGGTCAGGGTTGGAGCACTGAAGCTTTCTTT.